A single sample is the source of the 30 T cell receptor beta chains below, sequenced in a study of CD8 T cells in ankylosing spondylitis. MiXCR was run by TCRdb on the 5' RACE reads, yielding one entry per CDR3 protein. Found here are about 240,000 distinct CDR3 sequences, under 8.5% of them singletons; the top ten hold 4% to 5.5%. The sequencing sample was made of blood, either unsorted or a sorted T cell fraction (not recorded which). The receptors originated from a female donor with ankylosing spondylitis or in good health (not recorded which).

At least ten counts were recorded for this clonotype. This sequence joins TRBV18 and TRBJ2-1; 13 nucleotides match TRBD2. The CDR3 covers 19 residues. J lost 1 base, V lost 4 bases, and 10 bases had no gene match. Looked up from germline, CDR1 is KGHSH and CDR2 is LQKENI. Here the CDR3 reads CASSRDTSGRALSYNEQFF. The CDR3, as DNA: TGTGCCAGCTCACGAGATACTAGCGGGAGGGCCCTATCCTACAATGAGCAGTTCTTC.

This clonotype occurred many times. This sequence joins TRBV14 and TRBJ2-7; 7 nucleotides line up with TRBD1. The CDR3 spans 16 residues. CDR1 is SGHDN and CDR2 is FVKESK in the germline V gene. After removal of 4 bases from V and 2 bases from J, the junction contained 11 bases not matched to a gene. CDR3 bases: TGTGCCAGCAGCCCAGGGGCTTCAGGGGGTACCTACGAGCAGTACTTC. It is translated as CASSPGASGGTYEQYF.

The table lists this clonotype with many counts. The chain combines TRBV20-1 with TRBJ2-2; D might be TRBD2 (6 bases). The germline V gene encodes CDR1 DFQATT and CDR2 SNEGSKA (reference sequence). This CDR3 comprises 14 residues. V was trimmed by 5 bases and J by 5 bases, leaving 15 bases between them. CDR3 in amino acids: CSALPGLMTGELFF. The CDR3, as DNA: TGCAGTGCTCTTCCGGGACTGATGACCGGGGAGCTGTTTTTT.

This clonotype was observed many times. The chain couples TRBV10-3 to TRBJ2-1; 9 bases agree with TRBD2. Germline lookup yields CDR1 ENHRY and CDR2 SYGVKD. V was pared by 3 bases and J by 2 bases, with 5 bases of the junction left unmatched. This CDR3 is built from 16 residues. CDR3 in DNA: TGTGCCATCAGTGAAAGACTAGCGGAACCCTACAATGAGCAGTTCTTC. It codes for CAISERLAEPYNEQFF.

This clonotype was seen repeatedly, ten times or more. The chain recombines TRBV29-1 with TRBJ2-7; no definite D call. V dropped 2 bases and J dropped 7 bases, with 9 bases sitting between them. The germline gives CDR1 SQVTM, CDR2 ANQGSEA. There are 11 residues in the CDR3. The CDR3 bases are TGCAGCGTTGAACTTTTTGGGGAGCAGTACTTC. As protein: CSVELFGEQYF.

A remark on this clonotype: Given a much more abundant clone one base away, this may be a read error. The rearrangement joins TRBV20-1 to TRBJ2-3; D may be TRBD2 (7 bases). The CDR3 runs 15 residues. From germline, CDR1 is DFQATT and CDR2 SNEGSKA (reference sequence). V was shortened by 5 bases and J by 2 bases, with 17 bases between the two germline ends. The CDR3 loop reads CSAPGASGITDTQYF. CDR3 bases: TGCAGTGCTCCAGGGGCTAGCGGTATCACAGATACGCAGTATTTT.

The table lists this clonotype with many counts. The chain employs TRBV5-1 and TRBJ2-7; 8 bases are a match to TRBD1. Losses at the gene ends were 4 bases for V and 3 bases for J; bases not matched to a gene: 12. Germline CDR1 reads SGHRS; CDR2 reads YFSETQ. The CDR3 extends over 16 amino acids. The CDR3 DNA sequence: TGCGCCAGCAGCCAAGTACCGACAGGGGTAAGCTACGAGCAGTACTTC. Translated, it gives CASSQVPTGVSYEQYF. The full variable domain, with the rest looked up from reference TRBV5-1 and TRBJ2-7, is KAGVTQTPRYLIKTRGQQVTLSCSPISGHRSVSWYQQTPGQGLQFLFEYFSETQRNKGNFPGRFSGRQFSNSRSEMNVSTLELGDSALYLCASSQVPTGVSYEQYFGPGTRLTVT.

This clonotype was observed a handful of times. The chain is built from TRBV29-1 and TRBJ2-1; 9 bases are shared with TRBD2. J lost 0 bases, V lost 6 bases, and 12 bases had no gene match. The CDR3 runs 17 residues. CDR1 SQVTM and CDR2 ANQGSEA come from the germline V gene. In DNA, the CDR3 is TGCAGCGTACCGGACGGAGCGGGGGGACTCTCCTACAATGAGCAGTTCTTC. This sequence encodes CSVPDGAGGLSYNEQFF.

This clonotype was counted only a few times. This chain links TRBV20-1 with TRBJ2-4, with D possibly being TRBD2 (6 bases). The V gene lost 4 bases and the J gene lost 2 bases, with 18 bases spanning the gap. This CDR3 has 16 residues. Germline assignment: CDR1 DFQATT and CDR2 SNEGSKA (reference sequence). The CDR3 region is CSAMGTRADSKNIQYF. As DNA, the CDR3 is TGCAGTGCTATGGGGACTCGGGCGGATTCCAAAAACATTCAGTACTTC.

The chain combines TRBV7-9 with TRBJ1-2, with no clear D. Germline lookup yields CDR1 SEHNR and CDR2 FQNEAQ (reference sequence). V shed 5 bases and J shed 6 bases, with 13 bases lying between them. CDR3 length equals 13 residues. The CDR3: CASSPPGSNGYTF. Written as DNA, the CDR3 is TGTGCCAGCAGCCCCCCCGGGAGTAATGGCTACACCTTC.

This clonotype occurred many times. This chain connects TRBV20-1 to TRBJ2-1; D is ambiguous. CDR3 length equals 10 residues. V was cut by 5 bases and J by 7 bases, with 6 bases left in between. In germline, CDR1 is DFQATT, CDR2 SNEGSKA (reference sequence). The CDR3 nucleotides are TGCAGTGCTTTGGAAAATGAGCAGTTCTTC. The encoded protein is CSALENEQFF.

There are many counts of this clonotype. Since the CDR3 does not end with the conserved phenylalanine or tryptophan, this likely comes from a read error. The chain uses TRBV5-1 and TRBJ2-1; TRBD1 or TRBD2 may be the D gene (5 bases each). The V end was cut by 0 bases, the J end by 4 bases, with 8 bases between. The CDR3 extends over 14 amino acids. Germline V CDR1 and CDR2: SGHRS, YFSETQ. Here the CDR3 DNA reads TGCGCCAGCAGCTTGGGGGACGGATACAATGAGCAGTTCCTC. As protein: CASSLGDGYNEQFL.

Only a few counts were recorded for this clonotype. The V and J genes are TRBV29-1 and TRBJ2-7, with TRBD2 matching 14 bases. J gave up 4 bases and V 4 bases, and 3 bases lay outside the gene matches. Germline CDR1 is SQVTM and CDR2 is ANQGSEA. This CDR3 comprises 14 residues. The CDR3 region is CSVAGLAGEYEQYF. The CDR3 region has the DNA TGCAGCGTTGCGGGACTAGCGGGAGAGTACGAGCAGTACTTC.

This clonotype was seen many times. This chain uses TRBV6-1 with TRBJ2-1; D uncertain. The CDR3 extends over 13 amino acids. Germline CDR1 MNHNS, CDR2 SASEGT. V was clipped by 5 bases and J by 6 bases, with 11 bases between them. For the CDR3, the DNA is TGTGCCAGCAGTCGTTCTGCTGTCAATGAGCAGTTCTTC. Translation gives CASSRSAVNEQFF.

This clonotype was counted at least ten times. The rearrangement joins TRBV30 to TRBJ1-6, with unresolved D. V was pared by 3 bases and J by 5 bases, with 5 bases between. Germline V gives CDR1 GTSNPN, CDR2 SVGIG (reference sequence). The CDR3 sequence is 12 residues long. CDR3 in amino acids: CAWRRDNSPLHF. The CDR3 bases are TGTGCCTGGAGACGGGATAATTCACCCCTCCACTTT.

This clonotype turned up a few times. This may stem from a read error, because a much larger clone lies one nucleotide away. The chain couples TRBV29-1 to TRBJ1-5; no clear D. The germline V and J ends were trimmed by 6 bases and 4 bases, with 13 bases remaining between them. This CDR3 has 13 residues. CDR1 is SQVTM, CDR2 ANQGSEA, per germline. As DNA, the CDR3 is TGCAGCGTGGGAGAGGTCGATAATCAGCCCCAGCATTTT. It yields the protein CSVGEVDNQPQHF.

As regards this clonotype: Since the CDR3 does not end with the conserved phenylalanine or tryptophan, this likely comes from a read error. This sequence joins TRBV11-2 and TRBJ2-5; D uncertain. Per germline, CDR1 SGHAT and CDR2 FQNNGV. V lost 2 bases and J 4 bases, leaving 5 bases between the germline ends. The CDR3 sequence is 12 residues long. The CDR3 DNA is TGTGCCAGCAGCTTATCGAGAGAGACCCAGTACGTC. Its translation: CASSLSRETQYV.

This clonotype came up many times. The chain has TRBV12-3 or TRBV12-4 and TRBJ1-1; D might be TRBD1 (5 bases). V was clipped by 5 bases and J by 6 bases, with 22 bases between them. The CDR3 has 16 residues. The CDR3 spells CASSPTRRQLGAEAFF. The DNA of the CDR3 is TGTGCCAGCAGTCCGACCCGACGGCAACTGGGGGCTGAAGCTTTCTTT.

This clonotype was detected ten times or more. The chain has TRBV28 and TRBJ2-7, with TRBD1 matching over 8 bases. This CDR3 is 12 amino acids long. The germline CDR1 and CDR2 sequences are MDHEN and SYDVKM. The trim removed 6 bases at V and 4 bases at J, leaving 2 bases unmatched. CDR3: CASRTGGYEQYF. In nucleotides, the CDR3 is TGTGCCAGCAGAACAGGGGGATACGAGCAGTACTTC.

Ten or more counts support this clonotype. The V gene is TRBV5-6, the J gene TRBJ2-1; D remains ambiguous. The CDR3 has 15 residues. With 7 bases removed from V and 3 bases from J, the gap between germline ends came to 17 bases. The germline CDR1 and CDR2 sequences are SGHDT and YYEEEE. This chain's CDR3 is CASHHLRRIYNEQFF. CDR3 in DNA: TGTGCCAGCCACCACCTCCGGAGAATCTACAATGAGCAGTTCTTC. Drawing the rest from reference TRBV5-6 and TRBJ2-1, the complete variable domain is DAGVTQSPTHLIKTRGQQVTLRCSPKSGHDTVSWYQQALGQGPQFIFQYYEEEERQRGNFPDRFSGHQFPNYSSELNVNALLLGDSALYLCASHHLRRIYNEQFFGPGTRLTVL.

At least ten counts were recorded for this clonotype. The chain carries TRBV6-1 and TRBJ1-1; D perhaps matches TRBD1 (6 bases). The ends were cut back, 6 bases at V and 1 base at J, with 9 bases in the middle. The length of the CDR3 is 13 residues. The germline gives CDR1 MNHNS, CDR2 SASEGT. The CDR3 sequence: CASRQGQNTEAFF. In nucleotides, the CDR3 is TGTGCCAGCAGGCAGGGGCAGAACACTGAAGCTTTCTTT.

In this sample, this clonotype turned up a few times. The chain couples TRBV30 to TRBJ2-5; 7 bases match TRBD2. V lost 4 bases and J lost 2; bases outside the gene matches: 10. CDR3 length: 15 residues. The V gene's germline CDR1 is GTSNPN and CDR2 SVGIG (reference sequence). The CDR3 region has the DNA TGTGCCTGGAACGGGCGACCGGGGGGTCAAGAGACCCAGTACTTC. It specifies CAWNGRPGGQETQYF.

This clonotype was observed many times. The chain joins TRBV20-1 to TRBJ1-3, with D unclear. The ends were cut back, 0 bases at V and 4 bases at J, with 4 bases in the middle. Germline-derived CDR1 and CDR2 are DFQATT and SNEGSKA (reference sequence). The CDR3 contains 12 residues. The CDR3 spells CSARDSGNTIYF. For the CDR3, the DNA is TGCAGTGCTAGAGATTCCGGAAACACCATATATTTT.

The sample holds many counts of this clonotype. This rearrangement joins TRBV10-3 to TRBJ2-5, with a weak D call TRBD2 (5 bases). V lost 6 bases, J lost 3 bases, and 11 bases lay in between. The CDR3 totals 13 residues. CDR1 and CDR2 from the germline V gene are ENHRY and SYGVKD. As DNA, the CDR3 is TGTGCCATCAGCCGAGGGCCGGAAGAGACCCAGTACTTC. Encoded protein: CAISRGPEETQYF.

This clonotype was detected a few times. The J gene is TRBJ1-5, the V gene TRBV25-1; 7 positions match TRBD1. This CDR3 spans 15 amino acids. V was clipped by 10 bases and J by 2 bases; unmatched bases: 11. CDR1 and CDR2 from the germline V gene are MGHDK and SYGVNS. The CDR3 nucleotides read TGTGCCACCCTGTTCCCCGGGACAGGCAATCAGCCCCAGCATTTT. Residues: CATLFPGTGNQPQHF. Full variable domain (remainder filled in from reference TRBV25-1 and TRBJ1-5): EADIYQTPRYLVIGTGKKITLECSQTMGHDKMYWYQQDPGMELHLIHYSYGVNSTEKGDLSSESTVSRIRTEHFPLTLESARPSHTSQYLCATLFPGTGNQPQHFGDGTRLSIL.

In its sample, this clonotype was seen many times. V is TRBV5-5 and J is TRBJ1-5, with TRBD1 matching 8 bases. The V gene's germline CDR1 is SGHKS and CDR2 YYEKEE (reference sequence). This CDR3 has 16 residues. Trimming cost V 4 bases and J 0 bases; bases outside gene matches: 6. The CDR3 here is CASSRTGGNSNQPQHF. As DNA, the CDR3 is TGTGCCAGCAGCCGTACAGGGGGGAATAGCAATCAGCCCCAGCATTTT.

This clonotype was seen repeatedly, ten times or more. The chain combines TRBV29-1 with TRBJ2-5; unclear D gene. V shed 6 bases and J shed 0 bases, with 8 bases lying between them. This CDR3 has 12 residues. Germline CDR1 SQVTM, CDR2 ANQGSEA. CDR3 sequence: CSVMQNQETQYF. The CDR3 DNA is TGCAGCGTCATGCAGAACCAAGAGACCCAGTACTTC.

At least ten counts were recorded for this clonotype. V usage is TRBV16 and J usage is TRBJ2-5; D gene ambiguous. This CDR3 is built from 12 residues. Trimming left V 3 bases short and J 0 bases short, with 2 bases between. Germline values: CDR1 KGHSY, CDR2 FQNENV. The CDR3 loop is CASSHYQETQYF. The CDR3 nucleotides read TGTGCCAGCAGCCACTACCAAGAGACCCAGTACTTC.

This clonotype was recorded many times. Here the CDR3 DNA reads TGTGCCAGCAGCTTGCAAGACAGGGCTTATAACTATGGCTACACCTTC. Translating it yields CASSLQDRAYNYGYTF. V gene TRBV5-5 combines with J gene TRBJ1-2; TRBD1 matches at 7 bases. Germline-derived CDR1 and CDR2 are SGHKS and YYEKEE (reference sequence). With 1 base clipped from V and 1 base from J, the junction kept 7 bases outside the gene matches. CDR3 length: 16 amino acids. The variable domain in full, completed from reference TRBV5-5 and TRBJ1-2, reads DAGVTQSPTHLIKTRGQQVTLRCSPISGHKSVSWYQQVLGQGPQFIFQYYEKEERGRGNFPDRFSARQFPNYSSELNVNALLLGDSALYLCASSLQDRAYNYGYTFGSGTRLTVV.

This clonotype was seen ten or more times. The chain links TRBV10-3 to TRBJ1-1; no firm D call. Per the germline V gene, CDR1 is ENHRY and CDR2 is SYGVKD. The CDR3 has 14 amino acids. V lost 4 bases, J lost 1 base, and 10 bases lay in between. CDR3 loop: CAISVENENTEAFF. CDR3 bases: TGTGCCATCAGTGTCGAGAATGAGAACACTGAAGCTTTCTTT.